One and the same sample provided the 10 T cell receptor beta chains below, sequenced in a study of T cell responses to AZD1222 COVID-19 vaccine. Repertoires were generated with immunoSEQ multiplex PCR, while TCRdb's copy carries only in-frame clones and drops some. Of over 150,000 clones listed, roughly 92% are singletons. The sample here was peripheral blood, taken on day 0 of AZD1222 vaccination. These receptors were collected from an adult in good health.

The chain joins TRBV7-3 to TRBJ2-4, with 7 bases fitting TRBD1. CDR3 size: 14 residues. V shed 4 bases, J shed 8 bases, and the junction held 8 bases outside the gene matches. Germline V gene data show CDR1 as SGHTA and CDR2 as FQGTGA. CDR3 DNA: TGTGCCAGCAGCTACGACAGGGACGCGGACATTCAGTACTTC. It translates to CASSYDRDADIQYF.

The rearrangement joins TRBV5-1 to TRBJ1-2; 9 bases are a match to TRBD1. CDR3 length equals 18 residues. The V segment lost 4 bases and the J segment 2 bases; nucleotides outside the gene matches: 15. Germline V gene sequence: CDR1 SGHRS, CDR2 YFSETQ. DNA for the CDR3: TGCGCCAGCAGCCGCATGACCGTACAGGGGGCTCCCAACTATGGCTACACCTTC. Translation: CASSRMTVQGAPNYGYTF.

In DNA form, the CDR3 reads TGTGCCAGCACCATAGACAGGCAACAAGGCTACACCTTC. It codes for CASTIDRQQGYTF. The rearrangement joins TRBV2 to TRBJ1-2; weak D call: TRBD1 (6 bases). The CDR3 has 13 residues. Germline loops: CDR1 SNHLY, CDR2 FYNNEI. The germline V and J ends were trimmed by 7 bases and 8 bases, with 17 bases remaining between them.

This chain uses TRBV10-3 with TRBJ2-7; maybe TRBD1 (6 bases). V was cut by 4 bases and J by 6 bases, with 16 bases left in between. Germline-derived CDR1 and CDR2 are ENHRY and SYGVKD. The CDR3 sequence is 14 residues long. CDR3 protein: CAISADRSGLEQYF. CDR3 sequence (DNA): TGTGCCATCAGTGCTGACAGGAGTGGTCTCGAGCAGTACTTC.

The chain links TRBV7-2 to TRBJ1-6; maybe TRBD1 (5 bases). Trimming took 5 bases from V and 10 from J, leaving 15 bases between them. The CDR3 is 14 amino acids. The germline V gene encodes CDR1 SGHTA and CDR2 FQGNSA. CDR3 loop: CASSVRDLGSPLHF. CDR3 nucleotides: TGTGCCAGCAGCGTCCGGGACCTGGGCTCACCCCTCCACTTT.

This clone was picked up one time. Here the CDR3 DNA reads TGTGCCAGTAGTATTATTTCGGGGCAGGCCTACGAGCAGTACTTC. This gives the protein CASSIISGQAYEQYF. The rearrangement joins TRBV19 to TRBJ2-7; D may be TRBD1 or TRBD2 (5 bases each). The CDR3 length is 15 residues. Germline values: CDR1 LNHDA, CDR2 SQIVND (reference sequence). Trimming shortened V by 3 bases and J by 2 bases, and 14 bases separated the two germline ends.

The chain couples TRBV27 to TRBJ2-7, with no clear D. This CDR3 comprises 15 residues. Germline loops: CDR1 MNHEY, CDR2 SMNVEV (reference sequence). The V end lost 6 bases, the J end lost 0 bases, and 15 bases lay between the germline ends. The CDR3 is CASSPRAGSSYEQYF. Written as DNA, the CDR3 is TGTGCCAGCAGCCCCCGGGCAGGAAGCTCCTACGAGCAGTACTTC.

This clone was observed once. A junction end diverges from the germline sequence, so it may reflect a read error. The chain uses TRBV29-1 and TRBJ2-1; D uncertain. Per germline, CDR1 SQVTM and CDR2 ANQGSEA. This CDR3 spans 12 amino acids. CDR3 region: CSVGYGQSAEIF. CDR3 bases: TGCAGCGTTGGATACGGGCAGTCGGCCGAGATCTTC.

This chain uses TRBV5-1 with TRBJ1-1; 8 nucleotides agree with TRBD1. Trimming took 0 bases from V and 1 from J; bases not matched to a gene: 5. This CDR3 comprises 16 residues. Germline V lookup: CDR1 SGHRS, CDR2 YFSETQ. In DNA form, the CDR3 reads TGCGCCAGCAGCTTGGTTCCAGGGGGCTCGAACACTGAAGCTTTCTTT. Translated: CASSLVPGGSNTEAFF.

V usage is TRBV30 and J usage is TRBJ2-1; D is perhaps TRBD2 (5 bases). CDR3 length equals 14 residues. Germline V gives CDR1 GTSNPN, CDR2 SVGIG (reference sequence). Deletions cut 5 bases from V and 5 bases from J, with 16 bases between. The CDR3 region is CAWGPGLPDNEQFF. CDR3 DNA: TGTGCCTGGGGCCCAGGACTCCCCGACAATGAGCAGTTCTTC.